What follows are 13 T cell receptor beta chains derived from one specimen sequenced in a study of identical twins. TCRdb reprocessed the 5' RACE reads with MiXCR, giving one entry per CDR3 protein. The sample holds some 500,000 distinct CDR3 sequences, 13% to 15% seen once. In addition, the sample was reused for a study of yellow fever vaccine responses in identical twins.

Sequencing was carried out using CD4+ T cells sorted from blood. The receptor source for this set is a woman aged 18-35 years in good health.

This clonotype was found a few times. The chain joins TRBV9 to TRBJ2-1; weak D call: TRBD2 (6 bases). The CDR3 runs 19 residues. Germline assignment: CDR1 SGDLS and CDR2 YYNGEE. V lost 0 bases, J lost 4 bases, and 23 bases lay in between. CDR3 residues: CASSVATTTGASVYNEQFF. DNA for the CDR3: TGTGCCAGCAGCGTAGCGACTACAACCGGGGCTAGCGTTTACAATGAGCAGTTCTTC.

The chain couples TRBV9 to TRBJ2-7; D is unresolved. Germline V lookup: CDR1 SGDLS, CDR2 YYNGEE. The V and J ends lost 3 bases and 1 base respectively, with 11 bases between them. The CDR3 totals 14 residues. The CDR3 region has the DNA TGTGCCAGCAGCGCCGAACCTAGGTCCTACGAGCAGTACTTC. Encoded protein: CASSAEPRSYEQYF.

This clonotype was found a few times. The chain couples TRBV7-8 to TRBJ2-1; TRBD2 aligns across 7 bases. The CDR3 runs 15 residues. Germline CDR1 and CDR2: SGHVS and FQNEAQ. V lost 5 bases and J lost 3; bases outside the gene matches: 7. This CDR3 is CASSQLGGFYNEQFF. The CDR3 bases are TGTGCCAGCAGCCAGCTCGGGGGGTTCTACAATGAGCAGTTCTTC.

This clonotype occurred a few times. The rearrangement joins TRBV5-1 to TRBJ1-6; D is unclear. V was cut by 0 bases and J by 7 bases, with 8 bases left in between. This CDR3 region has 14 residues. The germline V gene encodes CDR1 SGHRS and CDR2 YFSETQ. Here the CDR3 DNA reads TGCGCCAGCAGCTTGGGGGCTTTCAATTCACCCCTCCACTTT. This codes for CASSLGAFNSPLHF.

The V gene is TRBV7-9, the J gene TRBJ2-7, with 10 bases aligning to TRBD1. Germline V CDR1 and CDR2: SEHNR, FQNEAQ (reference sequence). With V trimmed by 5 bases and J by 2 bases, 6 bases remained unmatched. The CDR3 consists of 15 residues. This chain's CDR3 is CASSPGTGVAYEQYF. The CDR3 DNA reads as TGTGCCAGCAGCCCCGGGACAGGGGTAGCCTACGAGCAGTACTTC.

This chain links TRBV29-1 with TRBJ2-7; 8 nucleotides align to TRBD1. The CDR3 spans 12 residues. The ends lost 5 bases at V and 6 bases at J; junction bases unmatched: 6. Germline V gene data show CDR1 as SQVTM and CDR2 as ANQGSEA. CDR3 nucleotide sequence: TGCAGCGTTCGGACAGGGCTGGCCGAGCAGTACTTC. Translating gives CSVRTGLAEQYF.

This clonotype showed up just a few times. The CDR3 DNA reads TGTGCCAGCAGCTTAGTCGGGACAGGGACGGGGATAAATGAAAAACTGTTTTTT. It yields the protein CASSLVGTGTGINEKLFF. V and J are TRBV7-6 and TRBJ1-4, with TRBD1 matching over 9 bases. The V segment lost 1 base and the J segment 5 bases; nucleotides outside the gene matches: 11. This CDR3 has 18 residues. Germline V lookup: CDR1 SGHVS, CDR2 FNYEAQ.

The J gene is TRBJ2-4, the V gene TRBV28; tentatively, D is TRBD1 (6 bases). Trimming pared 4 bases from V and 6 bases from J, leaving 16 bases between. Germline V CDR1 and CDR2: MDHEN, SYDVKM. CDR3 length: 15 amino acids. The CDR3 DNA reads as TGTGCCAGCAGTTCCATCTCCGGACAGCGAAACATTCAGTACTTC. Protein sequence: CASSSISGQRNIQYF. The entire variable domain, with the rest obtained from reference TRBV28 and TRBJ2-4, is as follows: DVKVTQSSRYLVKRTGEKVFLECVQDMDHENMFWYRQDPGLGLRLIYFSYDVKMKEKGDIPEGYSVSREKKERFSLILESASTNQTSMYLCASSSISGQRNIQYFGAGTRLSVL.

The rearrangement uses TRBV5-1 and TRBJ2-3; D remains ambiguous. The CDR3 runs to 18 residues. V was pared by 0 bases and J by 3 bases, with 20 bases between. CDR1 SGHRS and CDR2 YFSETQ come from the germline V gene. The CDR3 nucleotides are TGCGCCAGCAGCTTGGTTCCGGCAGCCCCCCATAAAACAGATACGCAGTATTTT. It is translated as CASSLVPAAPHKTDTQYF.

This clonotype was recorded a few times. V is TRBV12-3 or TRBV12-4 and J is TRBJ2-1; TRBD2 aligns across 10 bases. The CDR3 totals 16 residues. The V segment lost 1 base and the J segment 7 bases; nucleotides outside the gene matches: 7. The CDR3 here is CASSLDPSGSGNEQFF. CDR3 bases: TGTGCCAGCAGTTTAGATCCTAGCGGGAGTGGTAATGAGCAGTTCTTC.

CDR3 DNA: TGTGCCAGCAAGAAACTCTCTGGGGCCAACGTCCTGACTTTC. Its protein is CASKKLSGANVLTF. The chain joins TRBV16 to TRBJ2-6; D remains ambiguous. V lost 7 bases and J lost 0, with 7 bases in between. Germline V gives CDR1 KGHSY, CDR2 FQNENV. CDR3 length equals 14 residues. Together with reference TRBV16 and TRBJ2-6, the CDR3 gives the full variable domain: GEEVAQTPKHLVRGEGQKAKLYCAPIKGHSYVFWYQQVLKNEFKFLISFQNENVFDETGMPKERFSAKCLPNSPCSLEIQATKLEDSAVYFCASKKLSGANVLTFGAGSRLTVL.

This clonotype was detected a few times. The chain has TRBV2 and TRBJ2-2; the match to TRBD2 covers 11 bases. V shed 4 bases and J 7 bases; nucleotides not matched to a gene: 5. This CDR3 comprises 15 residues. Per the germline V gene, CDR1 is SNHLY and CDR2 is FYNNEI. CDR3 DNA: TGTGCCAGCAGTGTAGCGGGGGGGCCTTTCGGGGAGCTGTTTTTT. This encodes CASSVAGGPFGELFF.

The CDR3 spells CASSYPQKAGELFF. CDR3 nucleotides: TGTGCCAGCAGTTACCCCCAGAAGGCCGGGGAGCTGTTTTTT. V gene TRBV6-2 or TRBV6-3 combines with J gene TRBJ2-2; D remains unclear. Between the trimmed V and J ends, which lost 2 bases and 6 bases, there was a span of 10 bases. Germline-derived CDR1 and CDR2 are MNHEY and SVGEGT. CDR3 length: 14 residues.